This TCR beta chain was sequenced in a study of blood T cell repertoires in COVID-19. Per germline, CDR1 MNHEY and CDR2 SVGAGI. Trimming cost V 7 bases and J 5 bases; bases outside gene matches: 6. The CDR3 is made up of 13 amino acids. Profiling relied on immunoSEQ multiplex PCR, and the TCRdb table lists in-frame clones only, not all of them. In the table there are 130,000 to 150,000 clones, approximately 87% of which are singletons. V gene TRBV6-5 combines with J gene TRBJ2-7, with TRBD1 identical over 9 bases. The sequenced material came from PBMCs or T cells enriched from blood (not recorded which). The receptor was derived from a woman younger than 45 with acute COVID-19. The CDR3 region is CASTGTGSHEQYF. In nucleotides, the CDR3 is TGTGCCAGCACTGGGACAGGGAGCCACGAGCAGTACTTC.